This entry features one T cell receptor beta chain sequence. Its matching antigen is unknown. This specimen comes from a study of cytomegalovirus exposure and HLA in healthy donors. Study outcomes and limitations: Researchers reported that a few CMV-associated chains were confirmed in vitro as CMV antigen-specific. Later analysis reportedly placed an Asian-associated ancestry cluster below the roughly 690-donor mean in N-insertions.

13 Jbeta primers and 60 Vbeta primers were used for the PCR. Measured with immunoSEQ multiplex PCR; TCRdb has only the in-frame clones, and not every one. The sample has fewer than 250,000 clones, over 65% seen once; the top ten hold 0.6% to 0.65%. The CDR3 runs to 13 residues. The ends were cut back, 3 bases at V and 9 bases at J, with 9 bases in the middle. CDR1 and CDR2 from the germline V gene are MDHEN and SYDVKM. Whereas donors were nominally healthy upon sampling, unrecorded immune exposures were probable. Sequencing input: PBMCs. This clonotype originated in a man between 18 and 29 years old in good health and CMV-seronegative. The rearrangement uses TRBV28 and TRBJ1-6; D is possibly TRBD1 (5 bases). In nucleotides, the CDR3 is TGTGCCAGCAGTTTGCCTGACAGTTCACCCCTCCACTTT. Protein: CASSLPDSSPLHF.